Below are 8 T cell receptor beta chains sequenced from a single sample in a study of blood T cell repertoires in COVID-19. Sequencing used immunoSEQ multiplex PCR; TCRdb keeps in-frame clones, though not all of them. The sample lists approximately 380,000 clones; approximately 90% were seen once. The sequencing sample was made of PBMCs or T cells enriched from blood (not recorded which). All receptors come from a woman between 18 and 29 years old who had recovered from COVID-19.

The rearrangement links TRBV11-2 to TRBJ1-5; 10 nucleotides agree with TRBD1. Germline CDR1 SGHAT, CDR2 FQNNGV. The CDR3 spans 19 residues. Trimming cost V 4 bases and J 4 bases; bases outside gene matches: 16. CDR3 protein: CASSSPTFGTGDRNQPQHF. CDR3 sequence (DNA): TGTGCCAGCAGCTCACCAACCTTTGGGACAGGGGATCGGAATCAGCCCCAGCATTTT.

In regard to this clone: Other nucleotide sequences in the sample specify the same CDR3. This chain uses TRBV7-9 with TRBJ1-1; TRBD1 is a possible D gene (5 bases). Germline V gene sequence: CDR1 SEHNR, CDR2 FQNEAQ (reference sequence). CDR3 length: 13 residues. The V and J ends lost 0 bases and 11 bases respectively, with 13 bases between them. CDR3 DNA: TGTGCCAGCAGCTTAGCGCGTCAGGGTGAGGCTTTCTTT. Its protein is CASSLARQGEAFF.

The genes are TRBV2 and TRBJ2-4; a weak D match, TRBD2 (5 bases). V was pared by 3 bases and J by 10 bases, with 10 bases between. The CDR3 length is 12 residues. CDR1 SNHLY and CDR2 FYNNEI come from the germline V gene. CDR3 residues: CASSDEGMIQYF. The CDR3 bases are TGTGCCAGCAGTGATGAGGGTATGATTCAGTACTTC. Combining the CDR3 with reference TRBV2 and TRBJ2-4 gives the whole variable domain EPEVTQTPSHQVTQMGQEVILRCVPISNHLYFYWYRQILGQKVEFLVSFYNNEISEKSEIFDDQFSVERPDGSNFTLKIRSTKLEDSAMYFCASSDEGMIQYFGAGTRLSVL.

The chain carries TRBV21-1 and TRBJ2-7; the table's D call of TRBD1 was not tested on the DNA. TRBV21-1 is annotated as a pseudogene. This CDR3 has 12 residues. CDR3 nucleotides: TGTGCCAGCAGGGGAAACAGGGGCGAGCAGTACTTC. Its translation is CASRGNRGEQYF.

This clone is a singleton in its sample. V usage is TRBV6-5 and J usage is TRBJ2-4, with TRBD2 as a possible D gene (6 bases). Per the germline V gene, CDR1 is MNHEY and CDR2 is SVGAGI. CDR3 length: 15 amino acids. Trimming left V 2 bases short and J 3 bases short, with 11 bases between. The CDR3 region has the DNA TGTGCCAGCAGTTACGGAGGGATCGGCAAAAACATTCAGTACTTC. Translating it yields CASSYGGIGKNIQYF.

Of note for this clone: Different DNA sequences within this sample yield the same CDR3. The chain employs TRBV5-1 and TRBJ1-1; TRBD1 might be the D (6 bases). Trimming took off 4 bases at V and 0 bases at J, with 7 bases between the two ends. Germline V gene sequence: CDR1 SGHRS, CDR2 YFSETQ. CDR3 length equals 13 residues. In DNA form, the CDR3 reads TGCGCCAGCAGCGGACAGATGAACACTGAAGCTTTCTTT. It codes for CASSGQMNTEAFF. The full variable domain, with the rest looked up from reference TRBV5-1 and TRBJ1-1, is KAGVTQTPRYLIKTRGQQVTLSCSPISGHRSVSWYQQTPGQGLQFLFEYFSETQRNKGNFPGRFSGRQFSNSRSEMNVSTLELGDSALYLCASSGQMNTEAFFGQGTRLTVV.

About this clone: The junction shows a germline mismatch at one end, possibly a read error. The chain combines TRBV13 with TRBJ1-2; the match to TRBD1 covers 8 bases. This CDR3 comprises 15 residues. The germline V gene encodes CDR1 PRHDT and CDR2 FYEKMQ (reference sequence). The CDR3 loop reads CASSLGDRPNYGYTF. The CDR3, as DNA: TGTGCCAGCAGCCTAGGGGACAGGCCAAACTATGGCTACACCTTC.

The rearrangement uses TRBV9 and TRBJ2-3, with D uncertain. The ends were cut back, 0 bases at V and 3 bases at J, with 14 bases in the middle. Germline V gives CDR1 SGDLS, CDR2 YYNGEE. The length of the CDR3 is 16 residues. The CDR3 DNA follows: TGTGCCAGCAGCGTAGGGAATGGGTGGGCAACAGATACGCAGTATTTT. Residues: CASSVGNGWATDTQYF. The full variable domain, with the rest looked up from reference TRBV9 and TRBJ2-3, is DSGVTQTPKHLITATGQRVTLRCSPRSGDLSVYWYQQSLDQGLQFLIQYYNGEERAKGNILERFSAQQFPDLHSELNLSSLELGDSALYFCASSVGNGWATDTQYFGPGTRLTVL.